These 5 T cell receptor beta chains originate from one sample sequenced in a study of T cell clones after liver transplantation. TCRdb's copy holds only in-frame clones and misses some; the assay was immunoSEQ multiplex PCR. The repertoire includes about 75,000 clones, around 84% of them detected once, and around 2% sits in the top ten. The specimen comprised CD4+ T cells from blood, sampled around 50 months after liver transplant. The receptors come from a human patient who received a liver transplant. Some of these T cells may belong to the graft donor.

The chain links TRBV9 to TRBJ1-1; D not resolved. V shed 4 bases and J shed 4 bases, with 11 bases lying between them. CDR3 size: 13 residues. CDR1 and CDR2 from the germline V gene are SGDLS and YYNGEE. CDR3 coding DNA: TGTGCCAGCAGCCCCAATCGAGGCACTGAAGCTTTCTTT. This gives the protein CASSPNRGTEAFF.

The chain's CDR3 is CASRLDSAGGELFF. The CDR3 DNA sequence: TGTGCCAGCAGACTGGACTCAGCCGGCGGGGAGCTGTTTTTT. The V and J genes are TRBV6-5 and TRBJ2-2; weak D call: TRBD2 (5 bases). The germline V gene encodes CDR1 MNHEY and CDR2 SVGAGI. The ends were cut back, 6 bases at V and 7 bases at J, with 15 bases in the middle. The CDR3 is 14 amino acids.

CDR3: CASSGGQGARGRRETQYF. The CDR3 DNA is TGTGCCAGCAGCGGGGGACAGGGGGCGCGAGGCCGACGGGAGACCCAGTACTTC. The J gene is TRBJ2-5, the V gene TRBV7-9; 12 bases map to TRBD1. The CDR3 spans 18 residues. The V gene end was trimmed by 5 bases and the J gene end by 5 bases; junction bases not matched to a gene: 15. Germline V gives CDR1 SEHNR, CDR2 FQNEAQ (reference sequence).

As for this clone: At one end, the junction sequence differs from germline, possibly due to a read error. The chain is built from TRBV5-1 and TRBJ2-7; TRBD1 aligns across 8 bases. The CDR3 is 14 residues long. Germline loops: CDR1 SGHRS, CDR2 YFSETQ. The chain's CDR3 is CASSFGQGSNEQYF. CDR3 nucleotides: TGCGCCAGCAGCTTCGGACAGGGCTCCAACGAGCAGTACTTC.

The genes are TRBV7-3 and TRBJ2-2; TRBD2 aligns across 12 bases. CDR1 is SGHTA and CDR2 is FQGTGA in the germline V gene. The CDR3 covers 16 residues. Losses at the gene ends were 6 bases for V and 5 bases for J; bases not matched to a gene: 7. The CDR3 DNA follows: TGTGCCAGCAGTCTGGGACTAGCGGGCCCAACCGGGGAGCTGTTTTTT. It specifies CASSLGLAGPTGELFF.